Shown below are 18 T cell receptor beta chains from a single sample sequenced in a study of CD8+CD57+ T cells in acquired aplastic anemia (dated by TCRdb to between 2018 and 2020). Flow cytometry had shown CD8+CD57+ cell expansion in the patients selected for sequencing. The sequencing machine was an Illumina HiSeq 2000. TCR beta VDJ combination and CDR3 sequence profiling used genomic DNA as the template. Using fastp trimming at Q25 and MiXCR clonotype assembly, TCRdb reanalyzed the public sequencing data and kept in-frame beta chains. Merged by CDR3 protein, the rows form single entries marked with the most common genes and DNA. The sample data list approximately 95,000 distinct CDR3 sequences, and about 67% of these were observed just once. The ten largest account for 60% to 80% of the sample. Sequenced input: sorted CD4+, CD8+, or CD8+CD57+ T cells (not recorded which) from PBMCs. Receptor source: a human donor with aplastic anemia.

A note on this clonotype: Because it lacks the conserved phenylalanine or tryptophan at the end, this CDR3 is likely a read error. This chain joins TRBV9 and TRBJ2-3; 9 bases are shared with TRBD1. With 2 bases clipped from V and 0 bases from J, the junction kept 1 base outside the gene matches. The CDR3 is 15 residues long. Germline V gene sequence: CDR1 SGDLS, CDR2 YYNGEE. CDR3 amino acids: CASSVDRGSTDTQYL. The CDR3 coding sequence is TGTGCCAGCAGCGTGGACAGGGGAAGCACAGATACGCAGTATCTT.

V and J are TRBV6-1 and TRBJ2-3; unclear D gene. This CDR3 contains 13 residues. V gave up 2 bases and J gave up 0 bases, with 3 bases separating them. CDR1 and CDR2 from the germline V gene are MNHNS and SASEGT. The DNA of the CDR3 is TGTGCCAGCAGTGAATGGAGCACAGATACGCAGTATTTT. Amino acid sequence: CASSEWSTDTQYF.

This sequence joins TRBV7-8 and TRBJ1-5; tentative D call: TRBD1 (6 bases). V was shortened by 1 base and J by 8 bases, with 9 bases between the two germline ends. CDR1 SGHVS and CDR2 FQNEAQ come from the germline V gene. The CDR3 is 13 amino acids. This chain's CDR3 is CASSLDRVKPQHF. CDR3 bases: TGTGCCAGCAGCTTAGACAGGGTTAAGCCCCAGCATTTT.

In DNA, the CDR3 is TGCGCCAAAACGGACTTTCGGGTCGGGGAGCTGTTTTTT. It specifies CAKTDFRVGELFF. The V and J genes are TRBV10-1 and TRBJ2-2; TRBD2 might be the D (5 bases). Germline V gives CDR1 WNHNN, CDR2 SYGVQD (reference sequence). This CDR3 is 13 amino acids long. V shed 10 bases and J shed 7 bases, with 16 bases lying between them.

The chain is built from TRBV29-1 and TRBJ1-2; 10 positions agree with TRBD1. The CDR3 extends over 12 amino acids. Germline-derived CDR1 and CDR2 are SQVTM and ANQGSEA. J was trimmed by 7 bases and V by 6 bases; bases with no gene match: 5. CDR3 protein: CSVPGTGVGYTF. CDR3 nucleotide sequence: TGCAGCGTGCCAGGGACAGGGGTTGGCTACACCTTC.

In nucleotides, the CDR3 is TGCAGTGCTAGAGATCCAGGGTGGAATTCACCCCTCCACTTT. It is translated as CSARDPGWNSPLHF. V is TRBV20-1 and J is TRBJ1-6; a possible D gene is TRBD1 (5 bases). CDR3 length equals 14 residues. From germline, CDR1 is DFQATT and CDR2 SNEGSKA (reference sequence). V shed 0 bases and J shed 7 bases, with 10 bases lying between them.

The chain couples TRBV5-4 to TRBJ2-3; D perhaps matches TRBD1 (7 bases). V lost 3 bases to trimming and J lost 0 bases, with 14 bases between them. The CDR3 has 16 amino acids. From germline, CDR1 is SGHNT and CDR2 YYREEE (reference sequence). In DNA, the CDR3 is TGTGCCAGCAGCTCCGCGACAGGGACTAGCACAGATACGCAGTATTTT. Amino acids: CASSSATGTSTDTQYF.

The rearrangement joins TRBV20-1 to TRBJ1-1; D not resolved. CDR3 length: 16 residues. Germline CDR1 DFQATT, CDR2 SNEGSKA (reference sequence). V lost 4 bases and J 1 base, leaving 19 bases between the germline ends. The CDR3 bases are TGCAGTGCTACGAGCCTTCGGGGATTCACGAACACTGAAGCTTTCTTT. Residues: CSATSLRGFTNTEAFF.

The chain uses TRBV10-3 and TRBJ1-2; D possibly corresponds to TRBD1 (5 bases). Trimming took 2 bases from V and 4 from J, leaving 8 bases between them. Germline CDR1 ENHRY, CDR2 SYGVKD. CDR3 length equals 13 residues. CDR3 amino acids: CAISEDSSYGYTF. CDR3 DNA sequence: TGTGCCATCAGTGAGGACAGCTCCTATGGCTACACCTTC.

This rearrangement joins TRBV19 to TRBJ2-7; 10 nucleotides match TRBD1. CDR3 length equals 13 residues. The germline V gene has CDR1 LNHDA and CDR2 SQIVND (reference sequence). Losses at the gene ends were 8 bases for V and 4 bases for J; bases not matched to a gene: 5. CDR3 in amino acids: CASGQGEGYEQYF. The DNA for the CDR3 is TGTGCCAGTGGACAGGGGGAGGGGTACGAGCAGTACTTC.

This clonotype was observed a handful of times. The DNA of the CDR3 is TGTGCCATTCGGGCTTTAGCGGGGATCACAGATACGCAGTATTTT. It translates to CAIRALAGITDTQYF. V gene TRBV10-3 combines with J gene TRBJ2-3, with 8 positions matching TRBD2. Germline assignment: CDR1 ENHRY and CDR2 SYGVKD. V lost 9 bases to trimming and J lost 2 bases; unmatched junction nucleotides: 10. This CDR3 comprises 15 residues.

The V call is TRBV7-3, the J call TRBJ1-1; TRBD1 agrees at 8 bases. The CDR3 covers 13 residues. V lost 5 bases, J lost 5 bases, and 4 bases stayed unmatched. CDR1 and CDR2 from the germline V gene are SGHTA and FQGTGA. In nucleotides, the CDR3 is TGTGCCAGCAGCCCAGGACAGGGAACTGAAGCTTTCTTT. Its translation is CASSPGQGTEAFF.

This clonotype was detected only a few times. This chain connects TRBV20-1 to TRBJ2-7; D is possibly TRBD1 (5 bases). CDR1 DFQATT and CDR2 SNEGSKA come from the germline V gene (reference sequence). This CDR3 comprises 14 residues. Deletions cut 4 bases from V and 3 bases from J, with 16 bases between. The CDR3 here is CSATQALSNYEQYF. CDR3 in DNA: TGCAGTGCTACACAGGCCTTATCCAACTACGAGCAGTACTTC.

This chain joins TRBV10-3 and TRBJ1-1; D gene unclear. CDR3 size: 12 residues. Per germline, CDR1 ENHRY and CDR2 SYGVKD. Trimming removed 3 bases at V and 7 bases at J, with 9 bases between. The CDR3 protein is CAISDWANEAFF. The CDR3 nucleotides read TGTGCCATCAGTGATTGGGCTAATGAAGCTTTCTTT.

This sequence joins TRBV25-1 and TRBJ2-1, with D perhaps TRBD2 (5 bases). V was clipped by 0 bases and J by 8 bases, with 14 bases between them. CDR3 size: 15 residues. CDR1 MGHDK and CDR2 SYGVNS come from the germline V gene. The CDR3 here is CASSEYQEKRDEQFF. The CDR3 DNA reads as TGTGCCAGCAGTGAATATCAAGAGAAGAGGGATGAGCAGTTCTTC.

The chain links TRBV24-1 to TRBJ2-7; D may be TRBD1 or TRBD2 (5 bases each). CDR1 is KGHDR and CDR2 is SFDVKD in the germline V gene. The V gene lost 6 bases and the J gene lost 7 bases, with 18 bases spanning the gap. This CDR3 is built from 14 residues. In DNA, the CDR3 is TGTGCCACCAGTCAATCGGGACCCGGTGGGGAGCAGTACTTC. Translation gives CATSQSGPGGEQYF.

The V call is TRBV29-1, the J call TRBJ2-5, with TRBD2 as a possible D gene (6 bases). From germline, CDR1 is SQVTM and CDR2 ANQGSEA. The CDR3 length is 14 residues. With 7 bases removed from V and 4 bases from J, the gap between germline ends came to 19 bases. The CDR3 nucleotides read TGCAGCGCGGGCATCCGGGGGATAGGAGAGACCCAGTACTTC. It encodes CSAGIRGIGETQYF.

In its sample, this clonotype was seen once. The gene calls are TRBV7-9 and TRBJ1-2; a weak D match, TRBD1 (5 bases). Germline V gene sequence: CDR1 SEHNR, CDR2 FQNEAQ (reference sequence). Trimming pared 4 bases from V and 3 bases from J, leaving 15 bases between. CDR3 size: 15 residues. The CDR3 loop reads CASSSGEGRDYGYTF. The CDR3 DNA reads TGTGCCAGCAGCTCCGGGGAGGGGAGGGACTATGGCTACACCTTC.